These 24 T cell receptor beta chains came from one sample sequenced in a study of cytomegalovirus exposure and HLA in healthy donors. TCRdb's copy holds only in-frame clones and misses some; the assay was immunoSEQ multiplex PCR. The sample holds 95,000 to 150,000 clones, about 96% seen once. Sequenced: PBMCs. These receptor sequences come from a man between 18 and 35 years old in good health and CMV-seronegative.

As DNA, the CDR3 is TGTGCCAGCAGCTTAGGCCGACGAAGCGGGAGGCCCTACGAGCAGTACTTC. It yields the protein CASSLGRRSGRPYEQYF. V and J are TRBV13 and TRBJ2-7; 9 bases agree with TRBD2. CDR3 length: 17 residues. Germline CDR1 reads PRHDT; CDR2 reads FYEKMQ (reference sequence). After removal of 0 bases from V and 2 bases from J, the junction contained 8 bases not matched to a gene. The whole variable domain, filled in from reference TRBV13 and TRBJ2-7, reads AAGVIQSPRHLIKEKRETATLKCYPIPRHDTVYWYQQGPGQDPQFLISFYEKMQSDKGSIPDRFSAQQFSDYHSELNMSSLELGDSALYFCASSLGRRSGRPYEQYFGPGTRLTVT.

The rearrangement links TRBV30 to TRBJ1-5, with D hard to call. Trimming took 0 bases from V and 3 from J, leaving 6 bases between them. Germline CDR1 GTSNPN, CDR2 SVGIG (reference sequence). The CDR3 has 13 amino acids. CDR3 DNA: TGTGCCTGGAGTGTACTGAACAATCAGCCCCAGCATTTT. Protein product: CAWSVLNNQPQHF.

The chain combines TRBV7-3 with TRBJ2-1; TRBD2 matches at 7 bases. The germline CDR1 and CDR2 sequences are SGHTA and FQGTGA. J gave up 5 bases and V 5 bases, and 6 bases lay outside the gene matches. CDR3 length equals 14 residues. CDR3 nucleotide sequence: TGTGCCAGCAGCGGCCCGGGACTAAACAATGAGCAGTTCTTC. This gives the protein CASSGPGLNNEQFF.

The chain recombines TRBV5-4 with TRBJ2-7; TRBD1 aligns across 8 bases. This CDR3 spans 13 amino acids. The V and J ends lost 4 bases and 3 bases, in that order; junction bases with no gene match: 3. Looked up from germline, CDR1 is SGHNT and CDR2 is YYREEE (reference sequence). The DNA of the CDR3 is TGTGCCAGCAGCCCGACAGGGGTCTACGAGCAGTACTTC. This codes for CASSPTGVYEQYF.

V is TRBV29-1 and J is TRBJ1-5, with 9 bases lining up with TRBD1. Per the germline V gene, CDR1 is SQVTM and CDR2 is ANQGSEA. Trimming at V came to 7 bases and at J to 4 bases, leaving 8 bases not matched to a gene. The CDR3 extends over 14 amino acids. This chain's CDR3 is CSASETGGNQPQHF. The CDR3 DNA reads as TGCAGCGCCTCAGAGACAGGGGGAAATCAGCCCCAGCATTTT.

The chain recombines TRBV4-1 with TRBJ2-7, with no clear D. The CDR3 is 14 residues long. Trimming shortened V by 4 bases and J by 7 bases, and 17 bases separated the two germline ends. Germline CDR1 is MGHRA and CDR2 is YSYEKL. The CDR3 reads CASSPPPAPREQYF. The CDR3 DNA is TGCGCCAGCAGCCCCCCACCTGCCCCTAGGGAGCAGTACTTC.

The chain links TRBV7-9 to TRBJ1-2, with TRBD1 matching 8 bases. V lost 4 bases and J lost 6; bases outside the gene matches: 13. The V gene's germline CDR1 is SEHNR and CDR2 FQNEAQ (reference sequence). CDR3 length: 16 residues. CDR3 in amino acids: CASSSTGEPLLDGYTF. CDR3 nucleotide sequence: TGTGCCAGCAGCTCGACAGGGGAACCCCTATTAGATGGCTACACCTTC.

This clone was observed a single time. V usage is TRBV27 and J usage is TRBJ2-7; 12 nucleotides align to TRBD2. This CDR3 region has 19 residues. Germline V gives CDR1 MNHEY, CDR2 SMNVEV (reference sequence). The J segment lost 2 bases and the V segment lost 5 bases, leaving 16 bases of the junction unmatched. In DNA form, the CDR3 reads TGTGCCAGCAGTCCTGCCCTACACCGACTAGCGGGAGAACCCTACGAGCAGTACTTC. It codes for CASSPALHRLAGEPYEQYF.

This chain connects TRBV10-3 to TRBJ2-7; 8 nucleotides agree with TRBD2. Germline values: CDR1 ENHRY, CDR2 SYGVKD. V gave up 10 bases and J gave up 0 bases; unmatched junction bases: 11. There are 15 residues in the CDR3. For the CDR3, the DNA is TGTGCCAGCCAGAATGAGCGGGGGAGCTCCTACGAGCAGTACTTC. Residues: CASQNERGSSYEQYF.

The V gene is TRBV11-3, the J gene TRBJ2-3; 12 bases agree with TRBD2. V trimming: 5 bases; J trimming: 5 bases; junction bases outside the gene matches: 8. CDR3 length: 16 residues. CDR1 and CDR2 (germline): SGHNT, YENEEA. The CDR3 spells CASSALAGGPGDTQYF. The CDR3 coding sequence is TGTGCCAGCAGCGCGCTAGCGGGAGGGCCGGGAGATACGCAGTATTTT.

This clone is a singleton in its sample. The chain couples TRBV5-1 to TRBJ1-2, with D perhaps matching TRBD1 (6 bases). Trimming stripped 4 bases from V and 4 bases from J, with 14 bases between. This CDR3 is built from 14 residues. Germline CDR1 is SGHRS and CDR2 is YFSETQ. The CDR3 region is CASSPDSPIYGYTF. The DNA for the CDR3 is TGCGCCAGCAGCCCGGACAGCCCGATCTATGGCTACACCTTC.

V gene TRBV18 combines with J gene TRBJ2-1, with 10 bases identical to TRBD2. Unmatched junction bases numbered 5, after V lost 1 base and J lost 2 bases. CDR1 KGHSH and CDR2 LQKENI come from the germline V gene. CDR3 length: 17 residues. CDR3 region: CASSPLEREGAYNEQFF. CDR3 bases: TGTGCCAGCTCACCACTCGAGCGGGAGGGCGCCTACAATGAGCAGTTCTTC.

V and J are TRBV28 and TRBJ1-1; D remains unclear. Trimming cost V 10 bases and J 1 base, with 16 bases left between them. Germline V gene lookup returns CDR1 MDHEN and CDR2 SYDVKM. The CDR3 is made up of 14 amino acids. The CDR3, as DNA: TGTGCCACCTTTGAATTAGGAGAGAACACTGAAGCTTTCTTT. Amino acid sequence: CATFELGENTEAFF.

The gene calls are TRBV15 and TRBJ1-5; D remains ambiguous. This CDR3 is built from 13 residues. Trimming removed 5 bases at V and 6 bases at J, with 11 bases between. Germline V gene lookup returns CDR1 LNHNV and CDR2 YYDKDF (reference sequence). In DNA, the CDR3 is TGTGCCACCAGCGAAGGAGGAGGTCAGCCCCAGCATTTT. Translated, it gives CATSEGGGQPQHF.

The chain has TRBV5-5 and TRBJ2-1, with D perhaps matching TRBD2 (5 bases). The CDR3 sequence is 14 residues long. Per germline, CDR1 SGHKS and CDR2 YYEKEE (reference sequence). Between the trimmed V and J ends, which lost 4 bases and 9 bases, there was a span of 17 bases. The CDR3 loop reads CASSTTLASGEQFF. The CDR3 DNA sequence: TGTGCCAGCAGCACCACTCTAGCCTCCGGTGAGCAGTTCTTC. Together with reference TRBV5-5 and TRBJ2-1, the CDR3 gives the full variable domain: DAGVTQSPTHLIKTRGQQVTLRCSPISGHKSVSWYQQVLGQGPQFIFQYYEKEERGRGNFPDRFSARQFPNYSSELNVNALLLGDSALYLCASSTTLASGEQFFGPGTRLTVL.

This chain links TRBV7-3 with TRBJ2-3, with TRBD2 matching over 10 bases. CDR1 SGHTA and CDR2 FQGTGA come from the germline V gene. The CDR3 is 15 amino acids. J gave up 1 base and V 6 bases, and 4 bases lay outside the gene matches. The CDR3 nucleotides read TGTGCCAGCAGTCCCGGGACTAGCGGCACAGATACGCAGTATTTT. It specifies CASSPGTSGTDTQYF.

This clone is a singleton in its sample. The V and J genes are TRBV19 and TRBJ2-2; 9 bases are a match to TRBD1. There are 16 residues in the CDR3. Germline V gene sequence: CDR1 LNHDA, CDR2 SQIVND (reference sequence). After removal of 4 bases from V and 5 bases from J, the junction contained 8 bases not matched to a gene. The DNA for the CDR3 is TGTGCCAGTAGTAACCTCCGACAGGGGGGAACCGGGGAGCTGTTTTTT. Translating it yields CASSNLRQGGTGELFF.

This chain uses TRBV28 with TRBJ2-1; 9 bases line up with TRBD2. CDR1 is MDHEN, CDR2 SYDVKM, per germline. This CDR3 contains 17 residues. V was clipped by 5 bases and J by 4 bases; unmatched bases: 12. In DNA form, the CDR3 reads TGTGCCAGCAGTGAAGGATTAGCGGGAGAAGCGTACAATGAGCAGTTCTTC. Its protein is CASSEGLAGEAYNEQFF.

J is TRBJ2-7 and V is TRBV10-2; D is ambiguous. Looked up from germline, CDR1 is WSHSY and CDR2 is SAAADI. The CDR3 spans 13 residues. Trimming took 2 bases from V and 6 from J, leaving 11 bases between them. The CDR3 sequence is CASSEGGPREQYF. In DNA form, the CDR3 reads TGCGCCAGCAGTGAGGGTGGGCCACGCGAGCAGTACTTC.

In this sample, this clone turned up once. The V call is TRBV27, the J call TRBJ2-7, with 9 positions matching TRBD2. V trimming: 6 bases; J trimming: 0 bases; junction bases outside the gene matches: 3. From germline, CDR1 is MNHEY and CDR2 SMNVEV (reference sequence). This CDR3 has 14 residues. DNA for the CDR3: TGTGCCAGCAGAAGACTAGCGGACTCCTACGAGCAGTACTTC. Residues: CASRRLADSYEQYF.

This rearrangement joins TRBV27 to TRBJ2-7; tentatively, D is TRBD2 (6 bases). CDR1 and CDR2 (germline): MNHEY, SMNVEV (reference sequence). Trimming stripped 6 bases from V and 2 bases from J, with 14 bases between. CDR3 length equals 14 residues. DNA for the CDR3: TGTGCCAGCAGCCACCGACTAGGACCCTACGAGCAGTACTTC. Its protein is CASSHRLGPYEQYF.

Here the CDR3 DNA reads TGTGCCACCAGCAGGTCCGGAACAGGGGGACGATACGAGCAGTACTTC. It yields the protein CATSRSGTGGRYEQYF. The chain has TRBV15 and TRBJ2-7; 8 bases are shared with TRBD1. Per the germline V gene, CDR1 is LNHNV and CDR2 is YYDKDF (reference sequence). V was pared by 3 bases and J by 4 bases, with 11 bases of the junction left unmatched. The CDR3 runs 16 residues.

This rearrangement joins TRBV6-6 to TRBJ2-7; TRBD2 matches at 11 bases. The ends lost 5 bases at V and 0 bases at J; junction bases unmatched: 6. Germline V gene data show CDR1 as MNHNY and CDR2 as SVGAGI (reference sequence). The CDR3 length is 16 residues. For the CDR3, the DNA is TGTGCCAGCAGTCCCCCGGGACTAGCGGCCTCCTACGAGCAGTACTTC. Translated: CASSPPGLAASYEQYF.

This chain links TRBV28 with TRBJ2-7; TRBD1 aligns across 7 bases. CDR3 length equals 13 residues. The J segment lost 5 bases and the V segment lost 6 bases, leaving 7 bases of the junction unmatched. From germline, CDR1 is MDHEN and CDR2 SYDVKM. The CDR3 spells CASRMTGIHEQYF. CDR3 DNA sequence: TGTGCCAGCAGGATGACAGGGATCCACGAGCAGTACTTC.